Listed below are T cell receptor beta chains from one sample, sequenced in a study of beta chain features in type 1 diabetes. Only in-frame clones appear in the TCRdb table, and some are missing; sequencing was by immunoSEQ multiplex PCR. The data contain hundreds of thousands of clones, around 12% of them singletons. Sequenced: naive CD4+ T cells from blood. The receptors were sampled from a man aged 18-30 years in good health. Both conserved end residues are part of each CDR3. D genes are given only for firm matches. For some rows the clone size is stated as once, few or many, or as a class when expanded; others skip it.

clone_size	v_call	j_call	d_call	cdr3_nt	cdr3_aa
NA	TRBV30	TRBJ2-3	TRBD2	TGTGCCCAGAGGCTAGCGGGAGGAAATACGCAGTATTTT	CAQRLAGGNTQYF
NA	TRBV5-5	TRBJ2-7	NA	TGTGCCAGCAGCTTTAGCCCTGAAGCCTACGAGCAGTACTTC	CASSFSPEAYEQYF
NA	TRBV18	TRBJ2-1	NA	TGTGCCAGCTCACCGCCTTCGACTAGCAATGAGCAGTTCTTC	CASSPPSTSNEQFF
NA	TRBV5-1	TRBJ2-7	NA	TGCGCCAGCAGCCCCCTCTACGAGCAGTACTTC	CASSPLYEQYF
NA	TRBV5-5	TRBJ2-1	TRBD2	TGTGCCAGCAGTTTAGCGGGATCCTCCTACAATGAGCAGTTCTTC	CASSLAGSSYNEQFF
many	TRBV29-1	TRBJ2-1	TRBD1	TGCAGCTCCGGGGGACAGGGATATGAGCAGTTCTTC	CSSGGQGYEQFF
few	TRBV7-8	TRBJ2-4	TRBD2	TGTGCCAGCAGCCCGGGACTAGCGGGGCGGAGTATTCAGTACTTC	CASSPGLAGRSIQYF
few	TRBV7-9	TRBJ2-3	TRBD2	TGTGCCAGCAGCAGACTAGCGGGATTTACGCAGTATTTT	CASSRLAGFTQYF
few	TRBV6-5	TRBJ1-2	TRBD1	TGTGCCAGCAAGAAGCCGGGACAGGGTTTGGATGGCTACACCTTC	CASKKPGQGLDGYTF
NA	TRBV29-1	TRBJ2-1	NA	TGCAGCGTTGAAATCTCTGGAGGGGAGCAGTTCTTC	CSVEISGGEQFF
NA	TRBV7-9	TRBJ2-3	TRBD2	TGTGCCAGCAGCTGGGGAGGGGCGTATAGCACAGATACGCAGTATTTT	CASSWGGAYSTDTQYF
few	TRBV30	TRBJ2-7	NA	TGTGCCTGGAGTGCCCTCCTGAGGTCCGCGCACGAGCAGTACTTC	CAWSALLRSAHEQYF
NA	TRBV27	TRBJ1-2	NA	TGTGCCAGCAGTTTTGGGTCTTTCGGGAATGGCTACACCTTC	CASSFGSFGNGYTF
few	TRBV6-1	TRBJ1-2	TRBD1	TGTGCCAGCAGTGAACCAGGACAGGGTCACTATGGCTACACCTTC	CASSEPGQGHYGYTF
NA	TRBV7-9	TRBJ2-5	TRBD1	TGTGCCAGCAGCTTAGGTACAGGGGGCGGAGAGACCCAGTACTTC	CASSLGTGGGETQYF
NA	TRBV6-1	TRBJ1-1	NA	TGTGCCAGCAGTGAGTGGGAGCCAAACACTGAAGCTTTCTTT	CASSEWEPNTEAFF
few	TRBV9	TRBJ2-5	NA	TGTGCCAGCAGCCCCCCCACCAGGGGACCACAAGAGACCCAGTACTTC	CASSPPTRGPQETQYF
few	TRBV29-1	TRBJ2-1	NA	TGCAGCGTTGAAGCGGCTAGCTACAATGAGCAGTTCTTC	CSVEAASYNEQFF
few	TRBV14	TRBJ2-4	TRBD1	TGTGCCAGCAGCCACGATCGCAGGGGGTATGAAAACATTCAGTACTTC	CASSHDRRGYENIQYF
NA	TRBV5-1	TRBJ2-3	NA	TGCGCCAGCAGCCCCCCGACAGGGAGGAGGGCAGATACGCAGTATTTT	CASSPPTGRRADTQYF
NA	TRBV11-2	TRBJ2-1	NA	TGTGCCAGCGAGTTGGGACTTACCTTAGAGCAGTTCTTC	CASELGLTLEQFF
few	TRBV19	TRBJ1-2	NA	TGTGCCAGTAGTATACAGGCAGGGAACTATGGCTACACCTTC	CASSIQAGNYGYTF
NA	TRBV29-1	TRBJ2-3	NA	TGCAGCGTTGCGCGGGGAACCTCAGATACGCAGTATTTT	CSVARGTSDTQYF
NA	TRBV11-3	TRBJ2-2	TRBD2	TGTGCCAGCAGCCCGGGACTAGCGGGAGACACCGGGGAGCTGTTTTTT	CASSPGLAGDTGELFF
NA	TRBV5-6	TRBJ1-6	NA	TGTGCCAGCAGCTTCCAGGGCTCAGGGAATTCACCCCTCCACTTT	CASSFQGSGNSPLHF
NA	TRBV19	TRBJ1-1	TRBD1	TGTGCCAGCCAAACCTACAGGGGTAGGGACACTGAAGCTTTCTTT	CASQTYRGRDTEAFF
few	TRBV6-4	TRBJ2-1	TRBD2	TGTGCCAGCAGTGAAGCGGGAGTTTCCTACAATGAGCAGTTCTTC	CASSEAGVSYNEQFF
NA	TRBV7-3	TRBJ1-1	NA	TGTGCCAGCAGCTCGGGTCCCACGGGCACTGAAGCTTTCTTT	CASSSGPTGTEAFF
NA	TRBV7-2	TRBJ2-1	TRBD2	TGTGCCAGCAGGGGACTAGCGGAGTACAATGAGCAGTTCTTC	CASRGLAEYNEQFF
few	TRBV30	TRBJ2-7	NA	TGTGCCTGGCGCACAGTGGGCGAGCAGTACTTC	CAWRTVGEQYF
few	TRBV27	TRBJ2-1	NA	TGTGCCAGCAGTTCTCGGGGGTCCTACAATGAGCAGTTCTTC	CASSSRGSYNEQFF
NA	TRBV30	TRBJ2-2	TRBD1	TGTGCCTGGAGTCCAAGGACAGGGTTGGCCACCGGGGAGCTGTTTTTT	CAWSPRTGLATGELFF
few	TRBV28	TRBJ1-4	TRBD1	TGTGCCAGCAGCAACAGGGGTTCACGCGAAAAACTGTTTTTT	CASSNRGSREKLFF
NA	TRBV9	TRBJ2-5	TRBD2	TGTGCCAGCAGCGCGGGGGGAGTACTGCAAGAGACCCAGTACTTC	CASSAGGVLQETQYF
few	TRBV20-1	TRBJ2-5	NA	TGCAGTGCGCCCAGACAAGAGACCCAGTACTTC	CSAPRQETQYF
NA	TRBV6-5	TRBJ1-6	TRBD1	TGTGCCAGCAGTCGGGGACAGGGGAATAATTCACCCCTCCACTTT	CASSRGQGNNSPLHF
NA	TRBV10-3	TRBJ2-7	TRBD2	TGTGCCATCAGTGAGTCGGGGACTAGCTCGAAGGAGCAGTACTTC	CAISESGTSSKEQYF
NA	TRBV28	TRBJ2-7	TRBD1	TGTGCCAGCAGTCCGGGGACAGGGCTAGAGCAGTACTTC	CASSPGTGLEQYF
few	TRBV7-3	TRBJ2-1	TRBD1	TGTGCCAGCAGCCTACAAGGGGACAGGGGAGGTGAGCAGTTCTTC	CASSLQGDRGGEQFF
NA	TRBV5-1	TRBJ2-3	NA	TGCGCCAGCAGCTCCGGGTCCCGCACAGATACGCAGTATTTT	CASSSGSRTDTQYF
NA	TRBV6-5	TRBJ2-3	NA	TGTGCCAGCGCTTACAGGGAAACGTCAGCAGATACGCAGTATTTT	CASAYRETSADTQYF
NA	TRBV27	TRBJ1-5	NA	TGTGCCAGCAGTTTGCAGTGGAATCAGCCCCAGCATTTT	CASSLQWNQPQHF
few	TRBV5-8	TRBJ2-4	TRBD1	TGTGCCAGCAGCAGCCGGGACAGGAGGTACTTC	CASSSRDRRYF
few	TRBV29-1	TRBJ1-4	NA	TGCAGCGTTGGCAGGCCTGGTGAAAAACTGTTTTTT	CSVGRPGEKLFF
NA	TRBV27	TRBJ2-7	TRBD1	TGTGCCAGCAGTTTATTAGGGACAGGGGGCTACGAGCAGTACTTC	CASSLLGTGGYEQYF
NA	TRBV4-2	TRBJ2-3	NA	TGTGCCAGCAGCCAAGATCTGCGGGGTGGCACAGATACGCAGTATTTT	CASSQDLRGGTDTQYF
NA	TRBV5-1	TRBJ1-1	NA	TGCGCCAGCAGCTGGACAGTCCACACTGAAGCTTTCTTT	CASSWTVHTEAFF
few	TRBV30	TRBJ1-1	NA	TGTGCCTGGAGTGTACGGAGGATCTCTGCTTTCTTT	CAWSVRRISAFF
few	TRBV9	TRBJ2-5	TRBD1	TGTGCCAGCAGCGCGTCCGGGACAGGGAGGGAGACCCAGTACTTC	CASSASGTGRETQYF
few	TRBV9	TRBJ2-1	TRBD2	TGTGCCAGCAGCCCTACTAGCGGGGGGGCCACTGAGCAGTTCTTC	CASSPTSGGATEQFF
few	TRBV18	TRBJ2-7	TRBD1	TGTGCCAGCTCACCACCGAGGTGGGACAGGGCCTACGAGCAGTACTTC	CASSPPRWDRAYEQYF